The rows below give T cell receptor beta chains drawn from one sample of a study of preoperative IRX-2 immunotherapy in early breast cancer. Clones were sequenced by immunoSEQ multiplex PCR, and TCRdb holds only the in-frame ones, with some missing. The data contain about 98,000 clones, around 86% of them seen just once; the ten biggest clones take up roughly 2%. The sequencing here drew on tumor tissue, taken after IRX-2 immunotherapy. These receptors were obtained from a human donor with breast cancer. CDR3s leave out the opening cysteine and the closing phenylalanine or tryptophan. The D gene is left open where the match is weak. Clone size appears in some rows only: once, few, many, or a class for an expanded clone.

d_call	v_call	j_call	clone_size	cdr3_aa
TRBD1	TRBV5-1	TRBJ1-4	.	ASSPGGIAEKLF
.	TRBV11-3	TRBJ1-4	.	ASSMRDGNEKLF
TRBD1	TRBV7-4	TRBJ2-7	.	ASSSRTGAVYEQY
.	TRBV6-8	TRBJ1-1	.	ASSQGRSIGDTEAF
.	TRBV11-3	TRBJ1-6	.	ASSQLGDLTAVTLH
.	TRBV5-1	TRBJ2-5	.	ASSLGGNQETQY
.	TRBV6-8	TRBJ1-2	few	ASSYSGGKGYT
TRBD1	TRBV10-2	TRBJ1-1	few	ASSRTGVNTEAF
.	TRBV28	TRBJ1-2	.	ASGGVDYGYT